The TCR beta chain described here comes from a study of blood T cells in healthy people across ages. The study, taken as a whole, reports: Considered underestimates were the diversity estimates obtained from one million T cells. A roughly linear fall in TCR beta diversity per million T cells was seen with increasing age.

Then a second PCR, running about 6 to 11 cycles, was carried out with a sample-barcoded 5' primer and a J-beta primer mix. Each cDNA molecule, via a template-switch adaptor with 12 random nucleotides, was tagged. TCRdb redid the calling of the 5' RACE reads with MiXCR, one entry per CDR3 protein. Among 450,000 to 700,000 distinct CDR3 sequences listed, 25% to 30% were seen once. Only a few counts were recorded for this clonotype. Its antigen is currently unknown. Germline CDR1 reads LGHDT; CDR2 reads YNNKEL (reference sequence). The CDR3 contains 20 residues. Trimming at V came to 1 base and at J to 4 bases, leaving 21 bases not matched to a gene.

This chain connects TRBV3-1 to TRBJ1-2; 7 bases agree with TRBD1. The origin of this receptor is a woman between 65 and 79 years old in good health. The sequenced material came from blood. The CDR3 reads CASSQAGRQGPKRFGYGYTF. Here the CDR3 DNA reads TGTGCCAGCAGCCAAGCGGGGCGACAGGGACCTAAAAGGTTCGGCTATGGCTACACCTTC.